What follows are 30 T cell receptor beta chains derived from one specimen sequenced in a study of graft-versus-host responses after intestinal transplantation. Only in-frame clones appear in the TCRdb table, and some are missing; sequencing was by immunoSEQ multiplex PCR. This table holds about 19,000 clones, around nine tenths found once. Sequenced here: bone marrow, sampled approximately 19 weeks after transplant. The receptor set was obtained from a human patient who received an intestinal transplant, so some T cells may come from the graft donor.

The chain has TRBV5-6 and TRBJ2-2; D ambiguous. The CDR3 runs to 13 residues. Between the trimmed V and J ends, which lost 4 bases and 8 bases, there was a span of 12 bases. Germline values: CDR1 SGHDT, CDR2 YYEEEE. CDR3 residues: CASSQTPLGELFF. The CDR3, as DNA: TGTGCCAGCAGCCAGACCCCACTTGGGGAGCTGTTTTTT.

The chain employs TRBV19 and TRBJ2-1; 11 positions agree with TRBD2. The CDR3 consists of 13 residues. Germline V gives CDR1 LNHDA, CDR2 SQIVND (reference sequence). Unmatched junction bases numbered 5, after V lost 9 bases and J lost 7 bases. CDR3 residues: CASLAGGGNEQFF. CDR3 DNA sequence: TGTGCCAGCTTAGCGGGAGGGGGTAATGAGCAGTTCTTC.

The gene calls are TRBV11-2 and TRBJ2-7; no definite D call. V was cut by 3 bases and J by 2 bases, with 11 bases left in between. The CDR3 extends over 14 amino acids. Germline V CDR1 and CDR2: SGHAT, FQNNGV. The CDR3 bases are TGTGCCAGCAGCTTTAGGCCTCCGGCCTACGAGCAGTACTTC. Translating it yields CASSFRPPAYEQYF.

The chain links TRBV27 to TRBJ2-7, with D unresolved. This CDR3 spans 15 amino acids. The V gene lost 2 bases and the J gene lost 6 bases, with 17 bases spanning the gap. The germline CDR1 and CDR2 sequences are MNHEY and SMNVEV (reference sequence). The CDR3 sequence: CASSLRTLTSSEQYF. DNA for the CDR3: TGTGCCAGCAGTTTAAGGACCCTGACAAGTTCCGAGCAGTACTTC.

V usage is TRBV29-1 and J usage is TRBJ2-5, with a possible D match to TRBD2 (7 bases). The CDR3 has 15 residues. Germline CDR1 and CDR2: SQVTM and ANQGSEA. V was pared by 3 bases and J by 5 bases, with 19 bases between. The DNA for the CDR3 is TGCAGCGTTGAGTCGGGGAGGGGACAAGGGGAGACCCAGTACTTC. Translated, it gives CSVESGRGQGETQYF.

The V call is TRBV7-9, the J call TRBJ2-1; D call uncertain. This CDR3 contains 11 residues. V shed 5 bases and J shed 11 bases, with 10 bases lying between them. CDR1 is SEHNR and CDR2 is FQNEAQ in the germline V gene (reference sequence). The CDR3 spells CASSLGPQQFF. CDR3 in DNA: TGTGCCAGCAGCCTAGGGCCTCAGCAGTTCTTC.

The chain recombines TRBV11-1 with TRBJ2-5; either TRBD1 or TRBD2 may fit D (5 bases each). V lost 5 bases, J lost 3 bases, and 22 bases lay in between. This CDR3 is built from 17 residues. The germline CDR1 and CDR2 sequences are SGHAT and FQDESV (reference sequence). CDR3: CASSPRDWGKSEETQYF. The CDR3 DNA is TGTGCCAGCAGCCCCCGAGATTGGGGGAAGAGCGAAGAGACCCAGTACTTC.

The chain employs TRBV28 and TRBJ2-1; no firm D call. The CDR3 is 10 amino acids. Trimming stripped 3 bases from V and 10 bases from J, with 4 bases between. CDR1 MDHEN and CDR2 SYDVKM come from the germline V gene. The CDR3 region has the DNA TGTGCCAGCAGTTTTACAGAGCAGTTCTTC. Translating it yields CASSFTEQFF.

This clone was seen a single time. This chain connects TRBV6-1 to TRBJ2-3; 9 nucleotides line up with TRBD2. The CDR3 spans 14 residues. Germline values: CDR1 MNHNS, CDR2 SASEGT. Trimming removed 4 bases from V and 5 bases from J; junction bases left unmatched: 4. The CDR3 sequence is CASSVAGERDTQYF. CDR3 bases: TGTGCCAGCAGTGTAGCGGGAGAGCGAGATACGCAGTATTTT.

The chain combines TRBV5-1 with TRBJ2-5; D is ambiguous. Germline V gene data show CDR1 as SGHRS and CDR2 as YFSETQ. The CDR3 length is 16 residues. V lost 0 bases, J lost 4 bases, and 16 bases lay in between. CDR3 sequence (DNA): TGCGCCAGCAGCTTGGCTGAGCATTCGGAACTAGAGACCCAGTACTTC. Translating gives CASSLAEHSELETQYF.

The V gene is TRBV5-1, the J gene TRBJ2-7; 9 bases map to TRBD1. This CDR3 region has 16 residues. V shed 3 bases, J shed 2 bases, and the junction held 9 bases outside the gene matches. Germline assignment: CDR1 SGHRS and CDR2 YFSETQ. The CDR3 sequence is CASSWEGQGRPYEQYF. CDR3 DNA sequence: TGCGCCAGCAGCTGGGAGGGACAGGGCCGTCCCTACGAGCAGTACTTC.

The CDR3 spells CASSLPGTQETQYF. CDR3 nucleotides: TGTGCCAGCAGTCTCCCGGGGACCCAAGAGACCCAGTACTTC. The V call is TRBV27, the J call TRBJ2-5; D possibly uses TRBD1 or TRBD2 (5 bases each). The CDR3 has 14 residues. CDR1 is MNHEY and CDR2 is SMNVEV in the germline V gene (reference sequence). V was trimmed by 5 bases and J by 1 base, leaving 11 bases between them.

The chain recombines TRBV7-9 with TRBJ1-1; unclear D gene. The CDR3 totals 11 residues. Per germline, CDR1 SEHNR and CDR2 FQNEAQ (reference sequence). Trimming shortened V by 1 base and J by 6 bases, and 3 bases separated the two germline ends. CDR3 in DNA: TGTGCCAGCAGCTTAGTTCCTGAAGCTTTCTTT. It codes for CASSLVPEAFF.

V gene TRBV5-1 combines with J gene TRBJ2-3; D is undetermined. The CDR3 contains 13 residues. The V end lost 3 bases, the J end lost 2 bases, and 7 bases lay between the germline ends. Germline CDR1 SGHRS, CDR2 YFSETQ. The CDR3 here is CASSSATTDTQYF. The DNA for the CDR3 is TGCGCCAGCAGCTCGGCGACCACAGATACGCAGTATTTT.

The genes are TRBV27 and TRBJ2-5; 9 bases map to TRBD2. Germline loops: CDR1 MNHEY, CDR2 SMNVEV (reference sequence). CDR3 length: 16 amino acids. The J segment lost 4 bases and the V segment lost 5 bases, leaving 11 bases of the junction unmatched. CDR3 DNA: TGTGCCAGCAGTAGGATTGTCGCGGGGGGGCCAGAGACCCAGTACTTC. It encodes CASSRIVAGGPETQYF.

V is TRBV13 and J is TRBJ2-1; D tentatively reads TRBD1 or TRBD2 (5 bases each). Trimming cost V 3 bases and J 5 bases, with 14 bases left between them. Germline values: CDR1 PRHDT, CDR2 FYEKMQ (reference sequence). The CDR3 has 15 amino acids. CDR3 bases: TGTGCCAGCAGCTTTGACCGGGGCCTGCACAATGAGCAGTTCTTC. This codes for CASSFDRGLHNEQFF.

The chain recombines TRBV28 with TRBJ1-5, with 9 bases aligning to TRBD1. V lost 4 bases and J lost 6; bases outside the gene matches: 4. Per the germline V gene, CDR1 is MDHEN and CDR2 is SYDVKM. The CDR3 is 14 amino acids. CDR3 DNA sequence: TGTGCCAGCAGTTCGGGACAGGGTCGTCAGCCCCAGCATTTT. Translating it yields CASSSGQGRQPQHF.

The rearrangement links TRBV4-2 to TRBJ2-3; 11 nucleotides agree with TRBD2. The CDR3 covers 15 residues. Germline CDR1 LGHNA, CDR2 YNFKEQ. V lost 4 bases and J lost 4; bases outside the gene matches: 4. CDR3 sequence: CASSPLAGGADTQYF. In DNA form, the CDR3 reads TGTGCCAGCAGCCCCCTAGCGGGAGGCGCAGATACGCAGTATTTT.

The chain joins TRBV6-5 to TRBJ2-2; 7 bases match TRBD1. V dropped 7 bases and J dropped 7; count of bases not matched to a gene: 12. The CDR3 is made up of 15 amino acids. Germline lookup yields CDR1 MNHEY and CDR2 SVGAGI. CDR3 sequence reads: CASTEQKGASGELFF. CDR3 nucleotide sequence: TGTGCCAGCACAGAGCAGAAGGGGGCGAGCGGGGAGCTGTTTTTT.

V usage is TRBV19 and J usage is TRBJ2-3; TRBD2 agrees at 15 bases. Trimming at V came to 6 bases and at J to 1 base, leaving 5 bases not matched to a gene. The CDR3 extends over 17 amino acids. Germline V gene lookup returns CDR1 LNHDA and CDR2 SQIVND (reference sequence). The CDR3 here is CASSIGLAGGGTDTQYF. In DNA form, the CDR3 reads TGTGCCAGTAGCATCGGACTAGCGGGAGGGGGCACAGATACGCAGTATTTT.

The chain is built from TRBV27 and TRBJ2-5; TRBD2 aligns across 8 bases. V lost 4 bases, J lost 5 bases, and 3 bases stayed unmatched. Germline V CDR1 and CDR2: MNHEY, SMNVEV (reference sequence). The CDR3 is 13 amino acids. In DNA, the CDR3 is TGTGCCAGCAGTTCAGCGGGAGACGAGACCCAGTACTTC. Translating it yields CASSSAGDETQYF.

The chain carries TRBV21-1 and TRBJ2-6; the D segment call TRBD1 is taken from the table without a DNA check. TRBV21-1 is flagged as a pseudogene. The CDR3 has 14 amino acids. The DNA for the CDR3 is TGTGCCAGCAGCAACAGGGTTGGGGCCAACGTCCTGACTTTC. Amino acids: CASSNRVGANVLTF.

V usage is TRBV9 and J usage is TRBJ2-2; 7 bases line up with TRBD2. The CDR3 loop spans 16 amino acids. The V gene's germline CDR1 is SGDLS and CDR2 YYNGEE. J gave up 0 bases and V 0 bases, and 2 bases lay outside the gene matches. The CDR3 is CASSVVAGANTGELFF. The CDR3 region has the DNA TGTGCCAGCAGCGTAGTTGCGGGGGCGAACACCGGGGAGCTGTTTTTT. The full variable domain, with the rest looked up from reference TRBV9 and TRBJ2-2, is DSGVTQTPKHLITATGQRVTLRCSPRSGDLSVYWYQQSLDQGLQFLIQYYNGEERAKGNILERFSAQQFPDLHSELNLSSLELGDSALYFCASSVVAGANTGELFFGEGSRLTVL.

This rearrangement joins TRBV6-5 to TRBJ2-1; D is perhaps TRBD1 (6 bases). This CDR3 spans 16 amino acids. Germline lookup yields CDR1 MNHEY and CDR2 SVGAGI. The V end lost 2 bases, the J end lost 0 bases, and 11 bases lay between the germline ends. This chain's CDR3 is CASSYNGRGSYNEQFF. CDR3 sequence (DNA): TGTGCCAGCAGTTACAACGGCAGGGGCTCCTACAATGAGCAGTTCTTC.

With regard to this clone: One end of the junction fails to match germline, which may point to a read error. V is TRBV18 and J is TRBJ1-3; no definite D call. The germline gives CDR1 KGHSH, CDR2 LQKENI. The CDR3 covers 16 residues. The CDR3 DNA is TGTGCCAGCTCACCACCGACAAACCCCTCTGGAAGCACCATATATTTT. Translated, it gives CASSPPTNPSGSTIYF.

The V call is TRBV6-4, the J call TRBJ2-3; 14 nucleotides line up with TRBD2. The CDR3 extends over 18 amino acids. Per the germline V gene, CDR1 is MRHNA and CDR2 is SNTAGT. V lost 6 bases and J lost 0; bases outside the gene matches: 8. The CDR3 sequence: CASSRGLAGAVSTDTQYF. CDR3 in DNA: TGTGCCAGCAGCCGGGGACTAGCGGGAGCGGTTAGCACAGATACGCAGTATTTT.

The DNA of the CDR3 is TGTGCCAGCAGCTTTTGGGGGAACACTGAAGCTTTCTTT. Translating it yields CASSFWGNTEAFF. This chain joins TRBV11-2 and TRBJ1-1; D remains ambiguous. Germline V gene sequence: CDR1 SGHAT, CDR2 FQNNGV. CDR3 size: 13 residues. The V end lost 3 bases, the J end lost 1 base, and 6 bases lay between the germline ends.

This clone appeared a single time. This sequence joins TRBV18 and TRBJ2-3, with TRBD1 matching 8 bases. The CDR3 has 16 amino acids. CDR1 is KGHSH, CDR2 LQKENI, per germline. V trimming: 0 bases; J trimming: 3 bases; junction bases outside the gene matches: 5. CDR3 sequence: CASSPPNRGRTDTQYF. As DNA, the CDR3 is TGTGCCAGCTCACCACCGAACAGGGGGAGGACAGATACGCAGTATTTT.

The V gene is TRBV7-9, the J gene TRBJ2-1; 10 nucleotides match TRBD1. The CDR3 has 15 residues. Germline loops: CDR1 SEHNR, CDR2 FQNEAQ (reference sequence). V shed 3 bases, J shed 8 bases, and the junction held 7 bases outside the gene matches. Here the CDR3 DNA reads TGTGCCAGCAGCTTCCGGGACAGGGGTATCGATGAGCAGTTCTTC. Translating gives CASSFRDRGIDEQFF. Based on the CDR3 plus reference TRBV7-9 and TRBJ2-1, the full variable domain is DTGVSQNPRHKITKRGQNVTFRCDPISEHNRLYWYRQTLGQGPEFLTYFQNEAQLEKSRLLSDRFSAERPKGSFSTLEIQRTEQGDSAMYLCASSFRDRGIDEQFFGPGTRLTVL.

The chain has TRBV4-1 and TRBJ2-1; TRBD2 might be the D (6 bases). Germline V gene sequence: CDR1 MGHRA, CDR2 YSYEKL. CDR3 size: 15 residues. The V end was cut by 5 bases, the J end by 0 bases, with 11 bases between. The CDR3 is CASSLEGISYNEQFF. The CDR3 region has the DNA TGCGCCAGCAGCTTGGAGGGAATCTCCTACAATGAGCAGTTCTTC.